The present TCR beta chain was sequenced within a study of T cell responses to AZD1222 COVID-19 vaccine. Overall study findings and caveats: Donors, mostly white British, included more females; clonal diversity was possibly underestimated.

The table came from immunoSEQ multiplex PCR; TCRdb's copy has only in-frame clones and leaves some out. Of about 210,000 clones listed, almost 95% are singletons. Per germline, CDR1 SEHNR and CDR2 FQNEAQ (reference sequence). Between the trimmed V and J ends, which lost 4 bases and 0 bases, there was a span of 9 bases. The CDR3 length is 14 residues. Comments on this clone: Its antigen remains unidentified.

The rearrangement uses TRBV7-9 and TRBJ1-1; D call uncertain. Sequencing used peripheral blood, obtained on day 0 of AZD1222 vaccination. This TCR was recovered from an adult in good health. CDR3: CASSSRHMNTEAFF. In nucleotides, the CDR3 is TGTGCCAGCAGCTCAAGACATATGAACACTGAAGCTTTCTTT.